This T cell receptor beta chain was recovered during a study of long-term antiretroviral therapy in people with HIV. Study-level information: The 2015 recommendation for immediate ART came about a decade after the earliest samples. Study-wide points: ART adherence was not documented, and neither viral resistance nor therapy changes had any data.

V lost 1 base and J lost 4; bases outside the gene matches: 2. CDR1 is LGHNA, CDR2 YSLEER, per germline. The CDR3 is made up of 14 amino acids. Samples were assayed with immunoSEQ v3.0 at survey level. Sequencing used immunoSEQ multiplex PCR; TCRdb keeps in-frame clones, though not all of them. The sample carries tens of thousands of clones, about 94% recorded once. A note on this clone: Its antigen is undetermined.

The receptor was derived from a woman aged 45-60 years with HIV. The specimen comprised unsorted PBMCs, sampled 4.1 years after starting antiretroviral therapy. V is TRBV4-3 and J is TRBJ1-1, with 8 bases identical to TRBD1. The CDR3, as DNA: TGCGCCAGCAGCCAAGGGACAGGGAGCACTGAAGCTTTCTTT. Protein sequence: CASSQGTGSTEAFF.